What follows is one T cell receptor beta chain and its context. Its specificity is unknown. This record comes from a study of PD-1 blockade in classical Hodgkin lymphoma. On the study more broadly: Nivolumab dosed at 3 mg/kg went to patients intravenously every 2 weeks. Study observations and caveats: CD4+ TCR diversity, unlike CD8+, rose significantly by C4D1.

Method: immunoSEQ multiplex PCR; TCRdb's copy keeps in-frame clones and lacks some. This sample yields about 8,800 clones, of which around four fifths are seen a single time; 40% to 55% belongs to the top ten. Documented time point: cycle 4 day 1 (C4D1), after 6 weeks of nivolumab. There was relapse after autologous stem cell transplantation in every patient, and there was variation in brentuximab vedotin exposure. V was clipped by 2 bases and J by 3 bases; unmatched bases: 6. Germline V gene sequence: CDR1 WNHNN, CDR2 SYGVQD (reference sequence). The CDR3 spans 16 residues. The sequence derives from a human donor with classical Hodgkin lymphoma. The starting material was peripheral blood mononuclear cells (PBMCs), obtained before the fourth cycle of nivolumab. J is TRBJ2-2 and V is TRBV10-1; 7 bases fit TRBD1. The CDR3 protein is CASSEADGTDTGELFF. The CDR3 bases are TGCGCCAGCAGTGAGGCAGACGGGACAGACACCGGGGAGCTGTTTTTT.